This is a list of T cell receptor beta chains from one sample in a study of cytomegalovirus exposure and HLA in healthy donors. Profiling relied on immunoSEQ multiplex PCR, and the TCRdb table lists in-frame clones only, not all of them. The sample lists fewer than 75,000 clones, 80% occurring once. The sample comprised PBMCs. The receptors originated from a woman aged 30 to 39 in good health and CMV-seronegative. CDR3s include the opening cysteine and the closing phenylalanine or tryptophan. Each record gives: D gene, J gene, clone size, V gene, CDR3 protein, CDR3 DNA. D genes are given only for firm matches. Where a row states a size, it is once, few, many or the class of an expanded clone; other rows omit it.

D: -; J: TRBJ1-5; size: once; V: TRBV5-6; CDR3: CASSSTGRAQPQHF; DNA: TGTGCCAGCAGCTCTACAGGGAGGGCTCAGCCCCAGCATTTT
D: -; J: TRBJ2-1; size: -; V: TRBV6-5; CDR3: CASRERGIANEQFF; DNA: TGTGCCAGCAGGGAGAGGGGGATTGCAAATGAGCAGTTCTTC
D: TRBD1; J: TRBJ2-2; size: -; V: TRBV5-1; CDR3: CASGLRGQANTGELFF; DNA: TGCGCCAGCGGCCTGAGGGGACAGGCGAACACCGGGGAGCTGTTTTTT
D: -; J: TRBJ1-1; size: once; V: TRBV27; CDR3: CASLGGISEAFF; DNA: TGTGCCAGCTTAGGGGGTATCTCTGAAGCTTTCTTT
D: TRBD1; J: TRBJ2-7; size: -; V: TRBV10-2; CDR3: CASRSGTGASYEQYF; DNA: TGCGCCAGCAGGAGCGGGACAGGGGCTAGCTACGAGCAGTACTTC
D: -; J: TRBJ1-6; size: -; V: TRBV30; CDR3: CAWSVGVGSPLHF; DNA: TGTGCCTGGAGTGTCGGTGTCGGTTCACCCCTCCACTTT
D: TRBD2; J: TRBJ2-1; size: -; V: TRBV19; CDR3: CASSTLAGASYNEQFF; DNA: TGTGCCAGTAGTACCCTAGCGGGAGCGTCCTACAATGAGCAGTTCTTC
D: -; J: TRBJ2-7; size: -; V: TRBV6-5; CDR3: CASSYDKAGYEQYF; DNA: TGTGCCAGCAGTTACGATAAAGCGGGCTACGAGCAGTACTTC
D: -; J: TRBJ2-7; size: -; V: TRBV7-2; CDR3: CASSLVQETYEQYF; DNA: TGTGCCAGCAGCTTAGTACAGGAAACCTACGAGCAGTACTTC
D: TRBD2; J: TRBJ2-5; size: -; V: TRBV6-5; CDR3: CASTSGGAPETQYF; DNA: TGTGCCAGTACTAGCGGGGGGGCCCCAGAGACCCAGTACTTC
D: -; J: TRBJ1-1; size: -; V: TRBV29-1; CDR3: CSVGQMNTEAFF; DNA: TGCAGCGTGGGACAAATGAACACTGAAGCTTTCTTT
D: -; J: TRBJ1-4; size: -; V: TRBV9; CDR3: CASSVGSTGSNEKLFF; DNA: TGTGCCAGCAGCGTAGGGTCAACAGGTTCGAATGAAAAACTGTTTTTT
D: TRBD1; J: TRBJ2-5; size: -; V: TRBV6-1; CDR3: CASSDGTGGKQTQYF; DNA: TGTGCCAGCAGTGACGGGACAGGGGGTAAGCAGACCCAGTACTTC
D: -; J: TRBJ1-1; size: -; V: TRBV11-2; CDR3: CASSLVPGQNTEAFF; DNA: TGTGCCAGCAGCTTAGTCCCGGGACAGAACACTGAAGCTTTCTTT
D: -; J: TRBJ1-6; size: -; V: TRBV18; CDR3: CASSQGQRDNSPLHF; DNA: TGTGCCAGCTCACAAGGACAGAGGGATAATTCACCCCTCCACTTT
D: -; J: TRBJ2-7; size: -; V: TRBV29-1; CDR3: CSVMTGAWGGEQYF; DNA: TGCAGCGTCATGACCGGCGCCTGGGGCGGAGAGCAGTACTTC
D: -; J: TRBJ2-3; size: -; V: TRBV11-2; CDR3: CASSFLRDRVDTQYF; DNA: TGTGCCAGCAGCTTTCTGCGGGACCGGGTAGATACGCAGTATTTT
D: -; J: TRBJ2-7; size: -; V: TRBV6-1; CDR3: CASHSKERGNREQYF; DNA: TGTGCCAGCCATTCAAAGGAGAGGGGGAACCGCGAGCAGTACTTC
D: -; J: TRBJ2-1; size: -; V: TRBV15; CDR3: CATSVQRTYNEQFF; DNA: TGTGCCACCAGCGTCCAGCGAACCTACAATGAGCAGTTCTTC
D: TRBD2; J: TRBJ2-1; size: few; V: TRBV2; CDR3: CASSAPAGAYNEQFF; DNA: TGTGCCAGCAGTGCCCCAGCGGGGGCTTACAATGAGCAGTTCTTC
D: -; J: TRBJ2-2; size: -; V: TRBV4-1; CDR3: CASSQTGGRAGELFF; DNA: TGCGCCAGCAGCCAGACGGGGGGCAGGGCTGGGGAGCTGTTTTTT
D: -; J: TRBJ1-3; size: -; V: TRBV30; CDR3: CAWGRDSGNTIYF; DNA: TGTGCCTGGGGCCGGGACTCTGGAAACACCATATATTTT
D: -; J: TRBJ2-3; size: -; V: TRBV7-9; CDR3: CASSHRADKDADTQYF; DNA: TGTGCCAGCAGCCATAGAGCGGATAAGGATGCAGATACGCAGTATTTT
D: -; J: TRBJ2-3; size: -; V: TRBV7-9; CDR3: CASSRSTDTQYF; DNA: TGTGCCAGCAGCCGTAGCACAGATACGCAGTATTTT
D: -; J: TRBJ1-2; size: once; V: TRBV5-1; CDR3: CASSRQDPYGYTF; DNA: TGCGCCAGCAGCCGACAGGACCCTTATGGCTACACCTTC
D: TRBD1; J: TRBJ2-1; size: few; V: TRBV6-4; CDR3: CASSPTGGYNEQFF; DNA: TGTGCCAGCAGCCCGACAGGGGGGTACAATGAGCAGTTCTTC
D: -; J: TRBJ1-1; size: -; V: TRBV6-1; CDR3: CASSVRLGGNTEAFF; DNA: TGTGCCAGCAGCGTCAGACTTGGAGGGAACACTGAAGCTTTCTTT
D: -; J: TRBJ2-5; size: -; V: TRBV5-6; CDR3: CASSLTGTQETQYF; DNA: TGTGCCAGCAGCTTGACAGGTACACAAGAGACCCAGTACTTC
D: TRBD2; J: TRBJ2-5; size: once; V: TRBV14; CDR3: CASSPSGGTQYF; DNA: TGTGCCAGCAGCCCCTCGGGGGGGACCCAGTACTTC
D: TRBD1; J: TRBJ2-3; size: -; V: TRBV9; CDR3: CASSATGAADTQYF; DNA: TGTGCCAGCAGCGCCACAGGGGCGGCAGATACGCAGTATTTT
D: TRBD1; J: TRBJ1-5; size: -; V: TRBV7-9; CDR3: CASSIQGRNQPQHF; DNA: TGTGCCAGCAGCATACAGGGGAGGAATCAGCCCCAGCATTTT
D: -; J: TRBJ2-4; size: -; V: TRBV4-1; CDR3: CASSQDVSAASAKNIQYF; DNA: TGCGCCAGCAGCCAAGATGTCAGTGCGGCCTCAGCCAAAAACATTCAGTACTTC
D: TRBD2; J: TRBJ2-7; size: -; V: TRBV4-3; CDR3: CASSRGLAGSYEQYF; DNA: TGCGCCAGCAGCCGCGGACTAGCGGGCTCCTACGAGCAGTACTTC
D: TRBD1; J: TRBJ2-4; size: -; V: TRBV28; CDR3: CASWGDRRNIQYF; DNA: TGTGCCAGCTGGGGGGACAGGAGAAACATTCAGTACTTC
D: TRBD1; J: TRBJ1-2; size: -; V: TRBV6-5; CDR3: CASSYSDRGYGYTF; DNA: TGTGCCAGCAGTTACTCAGACAGGGGGTATGGCTACACCTTC
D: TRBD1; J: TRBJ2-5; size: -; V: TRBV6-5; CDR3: CASSPPGGRETQYF; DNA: TGTGCCAGCAGCCCACCAGGGGGCAGGGAGACCCAGTACTTC
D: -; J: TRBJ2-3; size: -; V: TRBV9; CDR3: CASSVAGSTDTQYF; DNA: TGTGCCAGCAGCGTAGCAGGGAGCACAGATACGCAGTATTTT
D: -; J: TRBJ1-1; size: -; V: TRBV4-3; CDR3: CASSQDFGVSGAFF; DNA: TGCGCCAGCAGCCAAGATTTTGGGGTATCGGGGGCTTTCTTT
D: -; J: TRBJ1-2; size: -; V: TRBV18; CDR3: CASSPQGDSGYTF; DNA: TGTGCCAGCTCACCACAGGGGGATTCTGGCTACACCTTC
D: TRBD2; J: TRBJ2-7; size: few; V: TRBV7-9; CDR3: CASSASGSYEQYF; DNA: TGTGCCAGCAGCGCTAGCGGATCCTACGAGCAGTACTTC
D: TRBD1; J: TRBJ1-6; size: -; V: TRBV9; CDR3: CASSVGTGGSSPLHF; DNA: TGTGCCAGCAGCGTAGGGACAGGGGGCTCTTCACCCCTCCACTTT
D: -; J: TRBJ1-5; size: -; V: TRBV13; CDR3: CASSFLGQPQHF; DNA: TGTGCCAGCAGCTTTCTGGGCCAGCCCCAGCATTTT
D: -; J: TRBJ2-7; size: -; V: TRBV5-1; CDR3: CASSLDPTGPPKEQYF; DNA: TGCGCCAGCAGCTTGGACCCTACAGGGCCCCCCAAGGAGCAGTACTTC